These 28 T cell receptor beta chains originate from one sample sequenced in a study of blood T cells in healthy people across ages. A second PCR, run for about 7 to 11 cycles, used a sample-barcoded 5' primer plus a J-beta primer mix. TCRdb re-called the 5' RACE reads through MiXCR, storing one row per CDR3 protein. The data hold 750,000 or so distinct CDR3 sequences, with 20% to 25% observed a single time. These sequences were also reported in another study, on T cells of mothers and their children.

Source material: blood. The receptors were sampled from a boy between 10 and 17 years old in good health.

The gene calls are TRBV6-1 and TRBJ1-5; D uncertain. V lost 7 bases to trimming and J lost 4 bases, with 14 bases between them. The germline CDR1 and CDR2 sequences are MNHNS and SASEGT. CDR3 size: 14 residues. In DNA form, the CDR3 reads TGTGCCAGCACTTGGCCGGGTCCTAATCAGCCCCAGCATTTT. Translation: CASTWPGPNQPQHF.

V gene TRBV12-3 or TRBV12-4 combines with J gene TRBJ2-7; 14 positions match TRBD2. With 5 bases clipped from V and 4 bases from J, the junction kept 7 bases outside the gene matches. The CDR3 extends over 16 amino acids. This chain's CDR3 is CASSLGTSGSLYEQYF. CDR3 sequence (DNA): TGTGCCAGCAGTCTTGGGACTAGCGGGAGTTTATACGAGCAGTACTTC.

This clonotype was counted a single time. The chain links TRBV7-2 to TRBJ2-5, with a possible D match to TRBD2 (5 bases). This CDR3 has 15 residues. The ends were cut back, 1 base at V and 4 bases at J, with 13 bases in the middle. Looked up from germline, CDR1 is SGHTA and CDR2 is FQGNSA. The CDR3 sequence is CASSLGSKGGETQYF. The CDR3 nucleotides read TGTGCCAGCAGCTTAGGGTCTAAAGGAGGAGAGACCCAGTACTTC.

The chain recombines TRBV12-3 or TRBV12-4 with TRBJ2-5; 9 bases fit TRBD1. The CDR3 runs to 15 residues. Losses at the gene ends were 3 bases for V and 5 bases for J; bases not matched to a gene: 7. The CDR3 here is CASSLGQGMVETQYF. The CDR3 nucleotides are TGTGCCAGCAGTTTGGGACAGGGAATGGTGGAGACCCAGTACTTC.

The rearrangement joins TRBV6-1 to TRBJ2-7; D ambiguous. Trimming shortened V by 3 bases and J by 5 bases, and 11 bases separated the two germline ends. Germline values: CDR1 MNHNS, CDR2 SASEGT. The CDR3 sequence is 13 residues long. CDR3 in DNA: TGTGCCAGCAGTGAGGAAAGGGTCGACGAGCAGTACTTC. The encoded protein is CASSEERVDEQYF.

This clonotype was seen only a few times. The chain uses TRBV6-2 or TRBV6-3 and TRBJ2-5; 13 bases agree with TRBD2. From germline, CDR1 is MNHEY and CDR2 SVGEGT. V was pared by 5 bases and J by 3 bases, with 6 bases of the junction left unmatched. This CDR3 has 16 residues. Here the CDR3 reads CASSQYGLAGEETQYF. The CDR3 DNA sequence: TGTGCCAGCAGTCAATATGGACTAGCGGGGGAAGAGACCCAGTACTTC.

This clonotype was seen a handful of times. This rearrangement joins TRBV29-1 to TRBJ2-5; 7 bases are a match to TRBD2. TRBJ2-7 explains the end of the DNA better; the J call may be wrong. Per the germline V gene, CDR1 is SQVTM and CDR2 is ANQGSEA. The CDR3 is 11 amino acids. This chain's CDR3 is CSGRLANEQYF. CDR3 DNA sequence: TGCAGCGGGCGACTAGCAAACGAGCAGTACTTC.

The chain links TRBV6-2 or TRBV6-3 to TRBJ2-2; a possible D gene is TRBD2 (6 bases). The ends were cut back, 3 bases at V and 2 bases at J, with 10 bases in the middle. Germline V gene data show CDR1 as MNHEY and CDR2 as SVGEGT. This CDR3 has 15 residues. The DNA for the CDR3 is TGTGCCAGCAGTTATACGGGACTTAACACCGGGGAGCTGTTTTTT. Encoded protein: CASSYTGLNTGELFF.

The V gene is TRBV6-5, the J gene TRBJ1-2, with TRBD1 matching over 8 bases. V was clipped by 0 bases and J by 8 bases; unmatched bases: 2. This CDR3 region has 13 residues. Germline CDR1 and CDR2: MNHEY and SVGAGI. CDR3 nucleotides: TGTGCCAGCAGTTACTCCGGACAGGGCGGCTACACCTTC. Translated, it gives CASSYSGQGGYTF.

The chain uses TRBV29-1 and TRBJ2-3; 9 bases map to TRBD2. Germline V gives CDR1 SQVTM, CDR2 ANQGSEA. J lost 3 bases, V lost 8 bases, and 12 bases had no gene match. CDR3 length: 15 residues. CDR3 in amino acids: CSLILAGWGTDTQYF. CDR3 sequence (DNA): TGCAGCCTGATCCTAGCGGGGTGGGGGACAGATACGCAGTATTTT.

This clonotype was seen only a few times. The chain recombines TRBV20-1 with TRBJ2-1; the D is unclear. CDR1 is DFQATT, CDR2 SNEGSKA, per germline (reference sequence). V lost 3 bases to trimming and J lost 6 bases, with 6 bases between them. This CDR3 comprises 11 residues. This chain's CDR3 is CSARFVNEQFF. The CDR3 nucleotides are TGCAGTGCTAGGTTCGTCAATGAGCAGTTCTTC.

This rearrangement joins TRBV7-9 to TRBJ2-5; the match to TRBD2 covers 9 bases. The J call may be in error: the DNA end matches TRBJ2-1 better. There are 16 residues in the CDR3. In germline, CDR1 is SEHNR, CDR2 FQNEAQ (reference sequence). The CDR3 loop is CASSLTLAGVNNEQFF. The DNA for the CDR3 is TGTGCCAGCAGCCTGACTTTAGCGGGAGTAAACAATGAGCAGTTCTTC.

The rearrangement links TRBV5-1 to TRBJ2-1; D tentatively fits TRBD1 or TRBD2 (5 bases each). The germline gives CDR1 SGHRS, CDR2 YFSETQ. The V gene lost 4 bases and the J gene lost 5 bases, with 19 bases spanning the gap. The CDR3 extends over 16 amino acids. CDR3 nucleotides: TGCGCCAGCAGCCTGGTCCGACTCGGGGCGAACAATGAGCAGTTCTTC. It is translated as CASSLVRLGANNEQFF.

This clonotype was seen a handful of times. The rearrangement links TRBV7-2 to TRBJ2-3, with D perhaps assigned TRBD1 or TRBD2 (6 bases each). Trimming took off 5 bases at V and 5 bases at J, with 17 bases between the two ends. Germline V gives CDR1 SGHTA, CDR2 FQGNSA. The CDR3 contains 15 residues. CDR3 sequence (DNA): TGTGCCAGCAGCCCCGAGAGGGGGGCCCAAGATACGCAGTATTTT. It is translated as CASSPERGAQDTQYF.

This clonotype was counted only a few times. CDR3 protein: CASSQDFYNEQYF. In DNA, the CDR3 is TGTGCCAGCAGCCAAGATTTCTATAACGAGCAGTACTTC. This sequence joins TRBV14 and TRBJ2-7; D gene ambiguous. The CDR3 spans 13 residues. Trimming took 0 bases from V and 5 from J, leaving 8 bases between them. Germline CDR1 SGHDN, CDR2 FVKESK.

The V call is TRBV12-3 or TRBV12-4, the J call TRBJ2-5; D might be TRBD1 or TRBD2, each matching 5 bases. Trimming took off 6 bases at V and 1 base at J, with 12 bases between the two ends. This CDR3 contains 14 residues. CDR3 sequence: CASSWVGTQETQYF. The CDR3, as DNA: TGTGCCAGCAGCTGGGTTGGGACCCAAGAGACCCAGTACTTC.

The chain has TRBV15 and TRBJ2-5, with D unresolved. Germline-derived CDR1 and CDR2 are LNHNV and YYDKDF (reference sequence). V was shortened by 5 bases and J by 3 bases, with 10 bases between the two germline ends. The CDR3 totals 13 residues. The CDR3 protein is CATSLIAEETQYF. The CDR3 coding sequence is TGTGCCACCAGCTTGATTGCGGAAGAGACCCAGTACTTC.

In its sample, this clonotype was seen a few times. This chain connects TRBV9 to TRBJ1-3; no firm D call. This CDR3 spans 14 amino acids. V was cut by 3 bases and J by 0 bases, with 7 bases left in between. Germline CDR1 and CDR2: SGDLS and YYNGEE. The CDR3 is CASSARGSGNTIYF. The CDR3 region has the DNA TGTGCCAGCAGCGCGCGGGGCTCTGGAAACACCATATATTTT.

The V call is TRBV12-3 or TRBV12-4, the J call TRBJ2-1; TRBD2 is a possible D gene (6 bases). V dropped 1 base and J dropped 0 bases, with 16 bases sitting between them. CDR3 length: 18 residues. The CDR3 reads CASSLVQLGLNSYNEQFF. The CDR3 DNA reads as TGTGCCAGCAGTTTAGTCCAACTCGGACTAAACTCCTACAATGAGCAGTTCTTC.

This clonotype was counted many times. The genes are TRBV3-1 and TRBJ2-1; 13 bases match TRBD2. This CDR3 comprises 19 residues. Trimming removed 4 bases from V and 4 bases from J; junction bases left unmatched: 13. From germline, CDR1 is LGHDT and CDR2 YNNKEL (reference sequence). The CDR3, as DNA: TGTGCCAGCAGCCGCCGATGGACTAGCGGGAGTAGCAGATACAATGAGCAGTTCTTC. Its translation is CASSRRWTSGSSRYNEQFF.

To note about this clonotype: Its ends do not fully match the called genes, so a read error is possible. The genes are TRBV29-1 and TRBJ2-1; 7 nucleotides line up with TRBD1. The CDR3 is 17 residues long. Germline-derived CDR1 and CDR2 are SQVTM and ANQGSEA. In nucleotides, the CDR3 is TGCAGCGTTGAATTCTACGGGAAGGGGGCGTCCTATAATGAGCAGTTCTTC. It encodes CSVEFYGKGASYNEQFF.

A few counts support this clonotype. The V gene is TRBV5-1, the J gene TRBJ2-7, with 11 bases identical to TRBD2. The J call is uncertain, as TRBJ2-1 better fits the DNA end. Germline lookup yields CDR1 SGHRS and CDR2 YFSETQ. The CDR3 is made up of 15 amino acids. CDR3 DNA: TGCGCCAGCAGCCAGACTAGCGGGAATTACAATGAGCAGTTCTTC. Its translation is CASSQTSGNYNEQFF.

This clonotype was seen a handful of times. This chain connects TRBV7-2 to TRBJ2-5; possible D gene TRBD1, 10 bases. Germline V CDR1 and CDR2: SGHTA, FQGNSA. V lost 2 bases and J 11 bases, leaving 30 bases between the germline ends. The CDR3 covers 18 residues. CDR3 nucleotides: TGTGCCAGCAGCTTAACCGGGACAGGGGCACTAGCGGGCAGAGAGCAGTACTTC. It is translated as CASSLTGTGALAGREQYF.

The chain couples TRBV7-8 to TRBJ1-4; the D is unclear. CDR1 SGHVS and CDR2 FQNEAQ come from the germline V gene. V dropped 5 bases and J dropped 4 bases, with 5 bases sitting between them. The CDR3 has 12 amino acids. In DNA form, the CDR3 reads TGTGCCAGCAGCATCCTTAATGAAAAACTGTTTTTT. It specifies CASSILNEKLFF.

This clonotype came up a few times. J is TRBJ1-4 and V is TRBV3-1; 8 bases fit TRBD1. The CDR3 length is 15 residues. Looked up from germline, CDR1 is LGHDT and CDR2 is YNNKEL (reference sequence). The J segment lost 8 bases and the V segment lost 1 base, leaving 6 bases of the junction unmatched. CDR3 nucleotides: TGTGCCAGCAGCCAAGGACGGACAGGGACGGAAAAACTGTTTTTT. Encoded protein: CASSQGRTGTEKLFF.

The J gene is TRBJ1-1, the V gene TRBV7-9, with D perhaps TRBD1 (6 bases). Per germline, CDR1 SEHNR and CDR2 FQNEAQ (reference sequence). The germline V and J ends were trimmed by 2 bases and 7 bases, with 11 bases remaining between them. This CDR3 spans 13 amino acids. CDR3 coding DNA: TGTGCCAGCAGCTTAACAGGGACCATTGAAGCTTTCTTT. Encoded protein: CASSLTGTIEAFF. Looking up the rest from reference TRBV7-9 and TRBJ1-1 gives the full variable domain: DTGVSQNPRHKITKRGQNVTFRCDPISEHNRLYWYRQTLGQGPEFLTYFQNEAQLEKSRLLSDRFSAERPKGSFSTLEIQRTEQGDSAMYLCASSLTGTIEAFFGQGTRLTVV.

This clonotype was seen a few times. The J gene is TRBJ2-7, the V gene TRBV15; D may match TRBD1 or TRBD2 (6 bases each). CDR3 size: 15 residues. The germline V gene encodes CDR1 LNHNV and CDR2 YYDKDF (reference sequence). Deletions cut 6 bases from V and 2 bases from J, with 17 bases between. The CDR3 here is CATRPTGTLTYEQYF. CDR3 coding DNA: TGTGCCACCAGGCCCACAGGGACTCTAACCTACGAGCAGTACTTC. The whole variable domain, remainder taken from reference TRBV15 and TRBJ2-7, is DAMVIQNPRYQVTQFGKPVTLSCSQTLNHNVMYWYQQKSSQAPKLLFHYYDKDFNNEADTPDNFQSRRPNTSFCFLDIRSPGLGDTAMYLCATRPTGTLTYEQYFGPGTRLTVT.

The V call is TRBV29-1, the J call TRBJ2-3; D is uncertain. Germline assignment: CDR1 SQVTM and CDR2 ANQGSEA. The CDR3 sequence is 13 residues long. V dropped 3 bases and J dropped 2 bases, with 9 bases sitting between them. The CDR3 DNA follows: TGCAGCGTTGATAAAGGGTTCACAGATACGCAGTATTTT. Protein sequence: CSVDKGFTDTQYF.